The 4 T cell receptor beta chains reported below all come from one sample, sequenced in a study of T-cell memory formation after mild COVID-19. TCRdb itself ran the 5' RACE reads through MiXCR, one entry per CDR3 protein. The sample lists fewer than 350,000 distinct CDR3 sequences, under 8.5% occurring once. The source material was PBMCs or a T cell subset sorted from them (not recorded which). Source of these receptors: a man younger than 35 who had mild COVID-19 (a few samples of this study predate the infection). Cell type and time point are not known.

The chain uses TRBV7-2 and TRBJ2-3; TRBD1 matches at 12 bases. The CDR3 length is 14 residues. CDR1 and CDR2 (germline): SGHTA, FQGNSA. Losses at the gene ends were 5 bases for V and 11 bases for J; bases not matched to a gene: 8. Here the CDR3 DNA reads TGTGCCAGCAGCGGGTGGGACAGGGGGCAAAGGCAGTATTTT. This gives the protein CASSGWDRGQRQYF.

This sequence joins TRBV5-1 and TRBJ2-3; the match to TRBD2 covers 10 bases. After removal of 3 bases from V and 0 bases from J, the junction contained 4 bases not matched to a gene. This CDR3 comprises 16 residues. Germline CDR1 SGHRS, CDR2 YFSETQ. Written as DNA, the CDR3 is TGCGCCAGCAGCTACCCTAGCGGGGGAAGCACAGATACGCAGTATTTT. Its translation: CASSYPSGGSTDTQYF.

This rearrangement joins TRBV27 to TRBJ1-3; a weak D match, TRBD1 (5 bases). Per the germline V gene, CDR1 is MNHEY and CDR2 is SMNVEV (reference sequence). Between the trimmed V and J ends, which lost 5 bases and 0 bases, there was a span of 14 bases. The CDR3 covers 16 residues. DNA of the CDR3: TGTGCCAGCAGTACCGGGACGGCGAGCTCTGGAAACACCATATATTTT. As protein: CASSTGTASSGNTIYF.

V gene TRBV20-1 combines with J gene TRBJ1-5; perhaps TRBD1 as D (6 bases). Germline CDR1 and CDR2: DFQATT and SNEGSKA (reference sequence). The V and J ends lost 6 bases and 2 bases respectively, with 17 bases between them. There are 15 residues in the CDR3. The CDR3 DNA follows: TGCAGTGCCGCCAATACAGGGTGGGGCAATCAGCCCCAGCATTTT. Amino acid sequence: CSAANTGWGNQPQHF.